The 17 T cell receptor beta chains below come from one sample, sequenced in a study of blood T cell repertoires in COVID-19. Profiling relied on immunoSEQ multiplex PCR, and the TCRdb table lists in-frame clones only, not all of them. The sample contains around 110,000 clones, about two thirds of which appear only once. Sequencing was carried out using peripheral blood. These receptors came from a human donor with acute or convalescent COVID-19. The donor label of this sample is uncertain.

This rearrangement joins TRBV12-3 or TRBV12-4 to TRBJ2-7; 9 bases are a match to TRBD2. This CDR3 contains 13 residues. With V trimmed by 6 bases and J by 4 bases, 4 bases remained unmatched. The chain's CDR3 is CASSIAGAYEQYF. Written as DNA, the CDR3 is TGTGCCAGCAGCATAGCGGGGGCTTACGAGCAGTACTTC.

This clone was observed a handful of times. The V and J genes are TRBV12-3 or TRBV12-4 and TRBJ1-6; no clear D. Trimming took off 8 bases at V and 12 bases at J, with 14 bases between the two ends. CDR3 size: 12 residues. Here the CDR3 reads CASLLEGGPLHF. The CDR3 DNA reads as TGTGCCAGCCTCCTAGAGGGAGGACCCCTCCACTTT.

In its sample, this clone was seen a few times. The sample contains more than one DNA sequence encoding this CDR3. V is TRBV18 and J is TRBJ1-6; 11 bases are a match to TRBD1. Losses at the gene ends were 3 bases for V and 10 bases for J; bases not matched to a gene: 2. The length of the CDR3 is 14 residues. Germline V gives CDR1 KGHSH, CDR2 LQKENI. The chain's CDR3 is CASSPGTGGSPLHF. The DNA for the CDR3 is TGTGCCAGCTCACCGGGGACAGGGGGATCACCCCTCCACTTT.

By sample share, this clone is medium-sized (0.01 to 0.1%). The chain has TRBV27 and TRBJ1-1, with D maybe TRBD1 (6 bases). The germline V and J ends were trimmed by 3 bases and 4 bases, with 9 bases remaining between them. There are 13 residues in the CDR3. Per the germline V gene, CDR1 is MNHEY and CDR2 is SMNVEV (reference sequence). CDR3 DNA: TGTGCCAGCAGTTTGTTCAGGGGCACTGAAGCTTTCTTT. Its translation is CASSLFRGTEAFF.

The rearrangement links TRBV4-2 to TRBJ1-1, with 8 positions matching TRBD1. Germline CDR1 LGHNA, CDR2 YNFKEQ. This CDR3 has 15 amino acids. The junction had 5 bases not matched to a gene; V was cut back by 0 bases and J by 5 bases. Written as DNA, the CDR3 is TGTGCCAGCAGCCAAGATTCCACAGGGGGTACTGAAGCTTTCTTT. This translates into CASSQDSTGGTEAFF.

On this clone: At one end the junction does not follow the germline gene, possibly because of a read error. The V gene is TRBV9, the J gene TRBJ2-3; 8 nucleotides match TRBD2. The CDR3 has 16 residues. Per germline, CDR1 SGDLS and CDR2 YYNGEE. CDR3: CARSVSGGGPTDTQYF. DNA for the CDR3: TGTGCCCGCAGCGTATCCGGGGGGGGGCCTACAGATACGCAGTATTTT.

The gene calls are TRBV7-2 and TRBJ2-5, with 8 bases lining up with TRBD1. With V trimmed by 1 base and J by 5 bases, 6 bases remained unmatched. This CDR3 is 15 amino acids long. Germline assignment: CDR1 SGHTA and CDR2 FQGNSA. The chain's CDR3 is CASSLGQGAGETQYF. DNA of the CDR3: TGTGCCAGCAGCTTAGGCCAGGGGGCAGGCGAGACCCAGTACTTC.

The chain links TRBV27 to TRBJ2-7; TRBD1 might be the D (5 bases). Germline V gene data show CDR1 as MNHEY and CDR2 as SMNVEV (reference sequence). V was shortened by 6 bases and J by 1 base, with 10 bases between the two germline ends. The CDR3 has 13 amino acids. CDR3 DNA: TGTGCCAGCAGCCGGACATTTTCCTACGAGCAGTACTTC. It translates to CASSRTFSYEQYF.

The rearrangement links TRBV10-2 to TRBJ1-1; 7 bases align to TRBD1. Germline assignment: CDR1 WSHSY and CDR2 SAAADI. The CDR3 is 17 residues long. V was clipped by 6 bases and J by 0 bases; unmatched bases: 13. CDR3 nucleotides: TGCGCCAGCAGCGCGACCGGGACAGTAAGTATGAACACTGAAGCTTTCTTT. It codes for CASSATGTVSMNTEAFF.

This clone was counted a few times. V and J are TRBV2 and TRBJ1-1; 9 nucleotides align to TRBD1. Germline lookup yields CDR1 SNHLY and CDR2 FYNNEI. The length of the CDR3 is 14 residues. V shed 6 bases, J shed 5 bases, and the junction held 7 bases outside the gene matches. As DNA, the CDR3 is TGTGCCAGCAGGCGGACAGGGGAATCTACTGAAGCTTTCTTT. Amino acid sequence: CASRRTGESTEAFF.

This clone was picked up a small number of times. The rearrangement joins TRBV24-1 to TRBJ1-5; D remains unclear. CDR3 length equals 13 residues. Trimming cost V 0 bases and J 9 bases, with 8 bases left between them. Germline V gene lookup returns CDR1 KGHDR and CDR2 SFDVKD. The CDR3, as DNA: TGTGCCACCAGTGATTTGCCTGCGGGGCCCCAGCATTTT. Translated, it gives CATSDLPAGPQHF.

The V call is TRBV18, the J call TRBJ2-5, with 8 positions matching TRBD1. The V segment lost 6 bases and the J segment 5 bases; nucleotides outside the gene matches: 14. The V gene's germline CDR1 is KGHSH and CDR2 LQKENI. The CDR3 contains 16 residues. CDR3 in DNA: TGTGCCAGCTCCCACGGATTCTTAGGACAGGGTGAGACCCAGTACTTC. Its translation is CASSHGFLGQGETQYF.

The genes are TRBV3-1 (or the pseudogene TRBV3-2) and TRBJ1-3; D ambiguous. Trimming shortened V by 4 bases and J by 0 bases, and 10 bases separated the two germline ends. Looked up from germline, CDR1 is LGHDT and CDR2 is YNNKEL (reference sequence). The CDR3 has 15 residues. The CDR3 nucleotides are TGTGCCAGCAGCCGCGGGATATTCTCTGGAAACACCATATATTTT. It yields the protein CASSRGIFSGNTIYF.

This clone has a single count. V gene TRBV28 combines with J gene TRBJ1-1; 9 bases match TRBD1. Germline-derived CDR1 and CDR2 are MDHEN and SYDVKM. The CDR3 covers 13 residues. J gave up 6 bases and V 4 bases, and 3 bases lay outside the gene matches. CDR3 DNA: TGTGCCAGCAGTTCGGACAGGGGCGCTGAAGCTTTCTTT. It yields the protein CASSSDRGAEAFF.

By proportion, this clone is medium-sized. The chain employs TRBV5-8 and TRBJ1-4; maybe TRBD1 (5 bases). CDR1 is SGHTS, CDR2 YDEGEE, per germline. The CDR3 is 15 amino acids. The V end was cut by 4 bases, the J end by 11 bases, with 21 bases between. The CDR3 nucleotides are TGTGCCAGCAGCCGATTACCGATAGGGGCGCAGAAACTGTTTTTT. It specifies CASSRLPIGAQKLFF.

The chain joins TRBV19 to TRBJ1-1; D possibly corresponds to TRBD1 (6 bases). Trimming pared 4 bases from V and 5 bases from J, leaving 14 bases between. Germline values: CDR1 LNHDA, CDR2 SQIVND (reference sequence). The CDR3 length is 14 residues. The CDR3 DNA sequence: TGTGCCAGTAGTAGGGGGCAGGGATTGACTGAAGCTTTCTTT. Translating it yields CASSRGQGLTEAFF. Complete variable domain (other parts from reference TRBV19 and TRBJ1-1): DGGITQSPKYLFRKEGQNVTLSCEQNLNHDAMYWYRQDPGQGLRLIYYSQIVNDFQKGDIAEGYSVSREKKESFPLTVTSAQKNPTAFYLCASSRGQGLTEAFFGQGTRLTVV.

This chain uses TRBV28 with TRBJ2-7; the D is unclear. Trimming shortened V by 3 bases and J by 3 bases, and 9 bases separated the two germline ends. The CDR3 loop spans 13 amino acids. The germline gives CDR1 MDHEN, CDR2 SYDVKM. Here the CDR3 DNA reads TGTGCCAGCAGTTTGTCTCGAGGCTACGAGCAGTACGTC. Protein: CASSLSRGYEQYV.